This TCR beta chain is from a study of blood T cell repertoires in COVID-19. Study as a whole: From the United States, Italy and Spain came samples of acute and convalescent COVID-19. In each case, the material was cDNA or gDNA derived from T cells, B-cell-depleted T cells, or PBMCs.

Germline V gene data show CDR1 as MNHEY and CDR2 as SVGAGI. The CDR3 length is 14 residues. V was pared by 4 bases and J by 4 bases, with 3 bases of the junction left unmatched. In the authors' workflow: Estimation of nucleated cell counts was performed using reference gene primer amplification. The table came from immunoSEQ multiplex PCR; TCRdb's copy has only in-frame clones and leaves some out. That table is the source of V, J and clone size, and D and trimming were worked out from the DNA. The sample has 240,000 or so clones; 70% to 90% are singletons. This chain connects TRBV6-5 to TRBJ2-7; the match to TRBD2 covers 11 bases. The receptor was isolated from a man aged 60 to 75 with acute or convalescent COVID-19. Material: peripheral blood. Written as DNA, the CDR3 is TGTGCCAGCAGTTCGTCTAGCGGGAGGTACGAGCAGTACTTC. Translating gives CASSSSSGRYEQYF.